This paragraph reports one TCR beta chain. Germline is not matched at one junction end, which may reflect a read error. The data are from a study of control samples from healthy donors and cancer patients. Assay used: immunoSEQ multiplex PCR; TCRdb lists only in-frame clones, some missing. The data show about 110,000 clones, with more than 75% seen just once and 3.5% to 4% held by the top ten. The germline V gene has CDR1 SGHNT and CDR2 YYREEE (reference sequence). This CDR3 is 15 amino acids long. The rearrangement joins TRBV5-4 to TRBJ1-1, with a tentative D call TRBD1 (6 bases). This sequence originates from a woman aged 60-75 years with lung cancer. The sequenced sample consisted of PBMCs. The CDR3 loop is CASSLAGASNTEAFF. The CDR3 DNA reads TGTGCCAGCAGTTTGGCAGGGGCCTCGAACACTGAAGCTTTCTTT.